The sequence of this T cell receptor beta chain was determined in a study of a mutant IDH1 vaccine in newly diagnosed glioma. About the study: The sex distribution of treated patients was roughly 62% male and around 40% female, with a mean age of around 43 years.

Study-level findings and limits: Vaccination induced immune responses in about 93% of patients.

Time point meaning: week 5, during vaccination. A single vaccine dose contained 300 ug of mutant IDH1 20-mer peptide, and topical imiquimod was used with it. Produced via immunoSEQ multiplex PCR; TCRdb's table is partial and in-frame only. The sample records roughly 51,000 clones, around 82% being singletons. Comments on this clone: The antigen remains unidentified.

This CDR3 has 12 residues. From germline, CDR1 is SGHVS and CDR2 FQNEAQ. V gave up 5 bases and J gave up 4 bases, with 8 bases separating them. The chain has TRBV7-8 and TRBJ1-1; the D gene is possibly TRBD1 (6 bases). The receptor's source is a young woman with glioma. Some clones in this sample may be carry-over from other donors' samples. The material was PBMCs, obtained from a glioma patient whose treatment included an IDH1 peptide vaccine. Here the CDR3 DNA reads TGTGCCAGCAGCCGGGGGGCCACTGAAGCTTTCTTT. This codes for CASSRGATEAFF.